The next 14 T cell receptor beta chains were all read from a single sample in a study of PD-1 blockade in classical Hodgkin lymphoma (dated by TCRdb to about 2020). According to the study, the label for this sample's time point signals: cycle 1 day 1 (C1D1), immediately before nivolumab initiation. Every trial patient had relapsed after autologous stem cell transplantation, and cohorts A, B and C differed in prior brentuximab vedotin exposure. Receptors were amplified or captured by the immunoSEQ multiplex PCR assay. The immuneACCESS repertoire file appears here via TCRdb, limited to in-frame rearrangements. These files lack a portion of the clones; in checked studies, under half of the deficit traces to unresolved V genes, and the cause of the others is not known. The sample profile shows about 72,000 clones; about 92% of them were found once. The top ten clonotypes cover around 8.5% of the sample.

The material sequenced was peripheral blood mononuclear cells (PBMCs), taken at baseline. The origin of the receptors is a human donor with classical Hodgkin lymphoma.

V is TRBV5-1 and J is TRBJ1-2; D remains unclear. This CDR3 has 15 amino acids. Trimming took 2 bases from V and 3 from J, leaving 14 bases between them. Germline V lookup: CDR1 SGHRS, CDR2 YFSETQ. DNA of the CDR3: TGCGCCAGCAGCTTTGGTCAGGATCTATACTATGGCTACACCTTC. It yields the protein CASSFGQDLYYGYTF.

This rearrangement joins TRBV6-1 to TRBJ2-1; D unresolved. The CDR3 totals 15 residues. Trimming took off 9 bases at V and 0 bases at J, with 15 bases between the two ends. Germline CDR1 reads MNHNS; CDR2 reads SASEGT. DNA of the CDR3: TGTGCCAGTCTGCGGCTCGGAATCTCCTACAATGAGCAGTTCTTC. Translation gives CASLRLGISYNEQFF.

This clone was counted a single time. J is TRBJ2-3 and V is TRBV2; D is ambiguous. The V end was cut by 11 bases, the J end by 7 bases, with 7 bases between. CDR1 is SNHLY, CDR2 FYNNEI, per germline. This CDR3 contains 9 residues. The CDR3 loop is CAGANTQYF. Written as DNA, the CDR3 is TGTGCCGGCGCGAATACGCAGTATTTT.

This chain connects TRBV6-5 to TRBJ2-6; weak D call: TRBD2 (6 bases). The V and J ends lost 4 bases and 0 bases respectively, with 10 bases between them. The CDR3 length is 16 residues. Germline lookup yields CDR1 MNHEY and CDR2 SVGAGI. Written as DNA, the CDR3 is TGTGCCAGCAGTTTGGAGGGATCCTCTGGGGCCAACGTCCTGACTTTC. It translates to CASSLEGSSGANVLTF.

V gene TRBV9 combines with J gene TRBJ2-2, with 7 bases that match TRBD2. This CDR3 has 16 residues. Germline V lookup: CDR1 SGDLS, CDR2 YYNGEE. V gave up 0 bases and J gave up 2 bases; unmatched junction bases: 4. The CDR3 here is CASSVVGGLNTGELFF. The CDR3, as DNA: TGTGCCAGCAGCGTAGTGGGGGGACTAAACACCGGGGAGCTGTTTTTT.

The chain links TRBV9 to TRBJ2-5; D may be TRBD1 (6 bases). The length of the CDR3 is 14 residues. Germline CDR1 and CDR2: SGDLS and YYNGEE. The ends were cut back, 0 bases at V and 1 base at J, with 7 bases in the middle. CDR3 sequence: CASSVADSQETQYF. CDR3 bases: TGTGCCAGCAGCGTAGCGGACAGCCAAGAGACCCAGTACTTC. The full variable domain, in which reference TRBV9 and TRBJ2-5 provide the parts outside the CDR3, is DSGVTQTPKHLITATGQRVTLRCSPRSGDLSVYWYQQSLDQGLQFLIQYYNGEERAKGNILERFSAQQFPDLHSELNLSSLELGDSALYFCASSVADSQETQYFGPGTRLLVL.

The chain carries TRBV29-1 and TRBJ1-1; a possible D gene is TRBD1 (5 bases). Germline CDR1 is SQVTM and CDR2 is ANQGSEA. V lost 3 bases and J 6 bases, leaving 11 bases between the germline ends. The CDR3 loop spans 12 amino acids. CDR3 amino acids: CSVDRVPPEAFF. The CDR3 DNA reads TGCAGCGTTGACAGGGTACCCCCTGAAGCTTTCTTT. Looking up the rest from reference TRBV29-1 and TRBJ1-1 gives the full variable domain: SAVISQKPSRDICQRGTSLTIQCQVDSQVTMMFWYRQQPGQSLTLIATANQGSEATYESGFVIDKFPISRPNLTFSTLTVSNMSPEDSSIYLCSVDRVPPEAFFGQGTRLTVV.

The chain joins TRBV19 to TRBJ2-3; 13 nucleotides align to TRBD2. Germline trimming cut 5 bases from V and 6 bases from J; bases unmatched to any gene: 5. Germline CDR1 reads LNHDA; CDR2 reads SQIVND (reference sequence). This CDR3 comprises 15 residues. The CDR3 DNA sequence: TGTGCCAGTAGTCGGACTAGCGGGAGAGATGATACGCAGTATTTT. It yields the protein CASSRTSGRDDTQYF.

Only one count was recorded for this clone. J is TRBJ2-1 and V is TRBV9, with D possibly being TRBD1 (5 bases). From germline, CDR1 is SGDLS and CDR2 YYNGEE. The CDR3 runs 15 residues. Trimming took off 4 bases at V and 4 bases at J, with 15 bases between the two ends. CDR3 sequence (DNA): TGTGCCAGCAGCCCTCTCCTGGGGCTTTACAATGAGCAGTTCTTC. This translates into CASSPLLGLYNEQFF.

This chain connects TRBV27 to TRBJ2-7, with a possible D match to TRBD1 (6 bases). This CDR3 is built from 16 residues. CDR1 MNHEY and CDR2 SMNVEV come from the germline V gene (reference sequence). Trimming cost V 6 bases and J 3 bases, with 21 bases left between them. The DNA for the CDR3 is TGTGCCAGCAGCACCTCCGGGACACCGGACTTCTACGAGCAGTACTTC. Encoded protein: CASSTSGTPDFYEQYF.

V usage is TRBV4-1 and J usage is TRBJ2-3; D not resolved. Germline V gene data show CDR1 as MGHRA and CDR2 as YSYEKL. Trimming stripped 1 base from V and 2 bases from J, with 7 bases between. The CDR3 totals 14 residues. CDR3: CASSQGWTTDTQYF. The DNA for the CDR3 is TGCGCCAGCAGCCAAGGCTGGACCACAGATACGCAGTATTTT.

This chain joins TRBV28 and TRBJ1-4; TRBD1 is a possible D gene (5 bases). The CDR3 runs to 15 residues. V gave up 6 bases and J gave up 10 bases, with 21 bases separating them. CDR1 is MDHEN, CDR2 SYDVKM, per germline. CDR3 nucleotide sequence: TGTGCCAGCAGCCCCCCTAGACAGTTGTCTGGAAAACTGTTTTTT. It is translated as CASSPPRQLSGKLFF. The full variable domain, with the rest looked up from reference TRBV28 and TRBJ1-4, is DVKVTQSSRYLVKRTGEKVFLECVQDMDHENMFWYRQDPGLGLRLIYFSYDVKMKEKGDIPEGYSVSREKKERFSLILESASTNQTSMYLCASSPPRQLSGKLFFGSGTQLSVL.

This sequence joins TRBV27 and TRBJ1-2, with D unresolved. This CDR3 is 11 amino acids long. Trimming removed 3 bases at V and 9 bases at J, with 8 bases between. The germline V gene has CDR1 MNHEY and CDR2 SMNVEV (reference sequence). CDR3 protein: CASSFLGRYTF. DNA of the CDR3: TGTGCCAGCAGTTTCCTGGGTCGCTACACCTTC.

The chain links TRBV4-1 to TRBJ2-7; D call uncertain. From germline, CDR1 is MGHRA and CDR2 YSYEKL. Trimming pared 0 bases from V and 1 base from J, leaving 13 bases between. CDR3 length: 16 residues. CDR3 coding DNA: TGCGCCAGCAGCCAAGAACCGACGTACAATTCCTACGAGCAGTACTTC. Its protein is CASSQEPTYNSYEQYF.